A selection of T cell receptor beta chains follows, all from one sample in a study of immune evolution from preneoplasia to lung adenocarcinoma. The method was immunoSEQ multiplex PCR; TCRdb's version includes in-frame clones alone and lacks a portion of them. The sample yields under 45,000 clones, less than 80% seen once. The sequenced sample consisted of FFPE invasive lung adenocarcinoma tissue. Source of these receptors: a person in their sixties with lung adenocarcinoma. CDR3s include the opening cysteine and the closing phenylalanine or tryptophan. A D gene is named only where the DNA matches it firmly. Clone size is shown for a subset of rows, as once, few, many or a class of expanded clone.

V	D	J	size	DNA	CDR3
TRBV9	TRBD1	TRBJ1-1	-	TGTGCCAACAGCCCCACGGACAGGAGGAGCACTGAAGCTTTCTTT	CANSPTDRRSTEAFF
TRBV2	-	TRBJ1-2	-	TGTGCCAGCTGGCCCGGGACTCTCTATGGCTACACCTTC	CASWPGTLYGYTF
TRBV2	TRBD1	TRBJ1-1	-	TGTGCCAGCAGACCAGGGGGCAGGGAAACTGAAGCTTTCTTT	CASRPGGRETEAFF
TRBV5-1	-	TRBJ1-2	-	TGCGCCAGCAGCTTGGACAGCTATGGCTACACCTTC	CASSLDSYGYTF
TRBV11-2	TRBD1	TRBJ2-7	few	TGTGCCAGCAGCTGGAGACAGGGGCGCTACGAGCAGTACTTC	CASSWRQGRYEQYF
TRBV6-6	-	TRBJ1-5	-	TGTGCCAGCAGCTCTATCGGGCGGCCCCAGCATTTT	CASSSIGRPQHF
TRBV11-2	-	TRBJ1-1	-	TGTGCCAGCAGCCACAGGGATAGAAGAAACACTGAAGCTTTCTTT	CASSHRDRRNTEAFF
TRBV11-2	-	TRBJ2-7	-	TGTGCCAGCAGCTTAGCCGGCACCTACGAGCAGTACTTC	CASSLAGTYEQYF
TRBV28	-	TRBJ1-4	-	TGTGCCAGCACCACCGAGGGGGCAACTAATGAAAAACTGTTTTTT	CASTTEGATNEKLFF
TRBV7-9	TRBD2	TRBJ2-3	-	TGTGCCAGCAGCCACCCGGGGGGGGCTCCAGATACGCAGTATTTT	CASSHPGGAPDTQYF
TRBV11-2	TRBD1	TRBJ1-3	few	TGTGCCAGCAGCGGATTCCAGGGGGTCTCTGGAAACACCATATATTTT	CASSGFQGVSGNTIYF
TRBV4-1	TRBD1	TRBJ1-4	-	TGCGCCAGCAGCCAAGCCTGGACAGGGACGTTGGTAACTAATGAAAAACTGTTTTTT	CASSQAWTGTLVTNEKLFF
TRBV10-2	-	TRBJ2-7	-	TGCGCCAGCAGTAGGGACTCCTCCTACGAGCAGTACTTC	CASSRDSSYEQYF
TRBV6-6	-	TRBJ1-1	-	TGTGCCAGCAGTTACTCGGCCGGAGTAGCCACTGAAGCTTTCTTT	CASSYSAGVATEAFF
TRBV6-5	TRBD1	TRBJ1-2	-	TGTGCCAGCAGTTACTCGACAGGGGGGCCCAATGGCTACACCTTC	CASSYSTGGPNGYTF
TRBV5-1	TRBD1	TRBJ2-5	-	TGCGCCAGCAGCCCATACAGGGGTGAGACCCAGTACTTC	CASSPYRGETQYF
TRBV2	-	TRBJ2-5	-	TGTGCCAGCAGGTTGGGCAGGGCAGAGACCCAGTACTTC	CASRLGRAETQYF
TRBV12-5	TRBD2	TRBJ2-5	-	TGTGCTAGTGGTTTGGCGTTACTAGCGGGAGATGTGACCCAGTACTTC	CASGLALLAGDVTQYF
TRBV7-2	-	TRBJ1-4	-	TGTGCCAGCAGCTTTTGGGGGGGGTATAATGAAAAACTGTTTTTT	CASSFWGGYNEKLFF
TRBV2	-	TRBJ1-3	once	TGTGCCAGCACCTTGGACAGTGGCTTTGGAAACACCATATATTTT	CASTLDSGFGNTIYF